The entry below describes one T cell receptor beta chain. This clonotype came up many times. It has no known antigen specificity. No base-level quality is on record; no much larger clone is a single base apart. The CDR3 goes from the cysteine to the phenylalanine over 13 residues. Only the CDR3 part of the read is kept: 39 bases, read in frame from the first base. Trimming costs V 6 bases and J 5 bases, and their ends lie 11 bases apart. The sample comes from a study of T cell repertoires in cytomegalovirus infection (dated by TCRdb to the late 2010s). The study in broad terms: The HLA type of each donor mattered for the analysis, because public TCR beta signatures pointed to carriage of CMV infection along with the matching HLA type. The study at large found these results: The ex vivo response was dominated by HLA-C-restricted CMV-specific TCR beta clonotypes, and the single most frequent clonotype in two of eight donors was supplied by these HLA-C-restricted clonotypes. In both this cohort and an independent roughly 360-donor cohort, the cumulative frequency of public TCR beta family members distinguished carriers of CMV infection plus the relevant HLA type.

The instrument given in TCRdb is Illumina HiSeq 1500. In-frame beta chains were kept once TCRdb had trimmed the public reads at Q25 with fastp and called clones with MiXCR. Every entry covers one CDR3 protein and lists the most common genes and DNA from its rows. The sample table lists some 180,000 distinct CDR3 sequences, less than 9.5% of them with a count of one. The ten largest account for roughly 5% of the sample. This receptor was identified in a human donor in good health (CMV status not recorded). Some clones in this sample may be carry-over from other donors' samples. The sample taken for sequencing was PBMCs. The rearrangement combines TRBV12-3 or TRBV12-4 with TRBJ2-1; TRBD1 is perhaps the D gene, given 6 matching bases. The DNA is TGTGCCAGCAGGTCCGGACAGCACAATGAGCAGTTCTTC. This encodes CASRSGQHNEQFF.